This TCR beta chain is drawn from a study of regulatory T cells in long-lasting Graves disease. Looking at the study overall: Newly diagnosed Graves' patients took antithyroid drugs under 3 months.

Time point defined: newly diagnosed GD, antithyroid drugs for less than 3 months. PBMC RNA was the source of the TCR library. In Xi'an, China, an endocrinology department was the source of patients. The germline CDR1 and CDR2 sequences are SGHRS and YFSETQ. Trimming shortened V by 3 bases and J by 4 bases, and 13 bases separated the two germline ends. This CDR3 comprises 14 residues. The table lists this clonotype with a few counts. The antigen is unknown. Relying on iRepertoire HTBI primers and Arm-PCR of CDR3 regions, the team built TCR beta libraries. TCRdb used MiXCR to reprocess the multiplex PCR reads, holding one entry per CDR3 protein. The sample lists approximately 300,000 distinct CDR3 sequences; 15% to 20% were seen once. Study-wide results and caveats: Researchers reported studying only peripheral blood, not thyroid tissue.

This clonotype was obtained from a female donor with Graves disease. The chain uses TRBV5-1 and TRBJ1-2; no clear D gene. Specimen: peripheral blood mononuclear cells (PBMCs), collected at new diagnosis, from a patient treated with antithyroid drugs. The CDR3 nucleotides read TGCGCCAGCAGCTCCAAAGCAGGTAGCTATGGCTACACCTTC. Amino acid sequence: CASSSKAGSYGYTF.